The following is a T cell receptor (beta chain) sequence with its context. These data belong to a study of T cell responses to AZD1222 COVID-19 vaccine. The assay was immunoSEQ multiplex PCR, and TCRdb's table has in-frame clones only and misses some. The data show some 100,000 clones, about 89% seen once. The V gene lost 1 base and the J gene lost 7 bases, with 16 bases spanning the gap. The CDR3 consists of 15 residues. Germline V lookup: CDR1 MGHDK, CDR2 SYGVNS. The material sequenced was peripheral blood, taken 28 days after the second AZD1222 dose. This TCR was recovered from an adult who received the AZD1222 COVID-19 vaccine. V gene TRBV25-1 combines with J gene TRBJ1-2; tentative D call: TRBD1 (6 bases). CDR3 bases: TGTGCCAGCAGTGAATTGGATACAGGGCTGAGTGGCTACACCTTC. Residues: CASSELDTGLSGYTF.